A selection of T cell receptor beta chains follows, all from one sample in a study of OX40 agonist ivuxolimab in advanced cancers. Sequencing used immunoSEQ multiplex PCR; TCRdb keeps in-frame clones, though not all of them. Here the sample spans about 96,000 clones, about 84% being singletons. The source was CD4+ or CD8+ T cells sorted from blood, collected in a trial of the OX40 agonist ivuxolimab. The receptors were gathered from an adult with an advanced solid tumor such as melanoma, head and neck, liver or kidney cancer. CDR3s include the opening cysteine and the closing phenylalanine or tryptophan. Fields, in order: J gene, clone size, D gene, V gene, CDR3 length, CDR3 protein, CDR3 DNA. A D gene is named only where the DNA matches it firmly. Only part of the rows carry a size: once, few, many, or a class if the clone is expanded.

>TRBJ2-7|.|.|TRBV5-8|12
CASSPHHYEQYF
TGTGCCAGCAGCCCACACCACTACGAGCAGTACTTC
>TRBJ1-5|.|.|TRBV4-1|14
CASSQATEGQPQHF
TGCGCCAGCAGCCAAGCGACAGAAGGCCAGCCCCAGCATTTT
>TRBJ2-3|.|.|TRBV5-1|13
CASKGGASDTQYF
TGCGCCAGCAAGGGGGGGGCATCAGATACGCAGTATTTT
>TRBJ1-3|.|.|TRBV27|13
CASSPGLGNTIYF
TGTGCCAGCAGCCCGGGCCTAGGGAACACCATATATTTT
>TRBJ2-3|once|TRBD1|TRBV10-3|13
CAARGQSTDTQYF
TGTGCCGCCAGGGGACAGAGCACAGATACGCAGTATTTT
>TRBJ2-3|.|TRBD2|TRBV7-6|14
CASSRDTLAGTQYF
TGTGCCAGCAGCCGGGACACTCTAGCGGGGACGCAGTATTTT
>TRBJ2-3|.|.|TRBV11-1|16
CASSLTPRTVTDTQYF
TGTGCCAGCAGCTTAACCCCACGGACGGTCACAGATACGCAGTATTTT
>TRBJ2-7|.|.|TRBV7-8|14
CASSPTRAARWQYF
TGTGCCAGCAGTCCGACGCGGGCCGCGCGGTGGCAGTACTTC
>TRBJ2-3|once|TRBD2|TRBV5-1|16
CASSSGLAGSTDTQYF
TGCGCCAGCAGCTCAGGACTAGCGGGGAGCACAGATACGCAGTATTTT
>TRBJ2-2|.|.|TRBV27|11
CASSLAGELFF
TGTGCCAGCAGCCTCGCCGGGGAGCTGTTTTTT
>TRBJ2-3|.|TRBD1|TRBV11-2|18
CASSSLALRLTGVDTQYF
TGTGCCAGCAGCTCGTTAGCCCTAAGACTTACAGGGGTAGATACGCAGTATTTT
>TRBJ1-5|.|TRBD1|TRBV19|13
CASKTGVNQPQHF
TGTGCCAGCAAGACAGGGGTCAATCAGCCCCAGCATTTT
>TRBJ2-4|.|TRBD1|TRBV29-1|13
CSVGQAAKNIQYF
TGCAGCGTGGGACAGGCGGCCAAAAACATTCAGTACTTC
>TRBJ2-2|many|TRBD1|TRBV4-2|19
CASSQDVGRGGQGSGELFF
TGTGCCAGCAGCCAAGATGTAGGACGAGGGGGACAGGGATCCGGGGAGCTGTTTTTT